This TCR beta chain came from a study of regulatory T cells in long-lasting Graves disease. On this clonotype itself: A much larger clone lies a single base off, so this may be a read error.

Trimming left V 6 bases short and J 4 bases short, with 10 bases between. Per germline, CDR1 MNHNS and CDR2 SASEGT. CDR3 length: 14 amino acids. Time point specified: persistent/refractory GD, antithyroid drugs over 5 years with positive TRAb. Extracted PBMC RNA gave rise to the TCR library. The authors built TCR beta libraries using iRepertoire HTBI primers and Arm-PCR of CDR3 regions. TCRdb re-derived calls from the multiplex PCR reads in MiXCR, one entry per CDR3 protein. The profile shows 500,000 to 800,000 distinct CDR3 sequences, around 30% of them singletons. V usage is TRBV6-1 and J usage is TRBJ2-6; the D gene is possibly TRBD1 (6 bases). Sample: peripheral blood mononuclear cells (PBMCs), taken when the disease was refractory, from a patient treated with antithyroid drugs. The clonotype originates from a female donor with Graves disease. The CDR3, as DNA: TGTGCCAGCAGCAGGGGCGTCGGGGCCAACGTCCTGACTTTC. This encodes CASSRGVGANVLTF.